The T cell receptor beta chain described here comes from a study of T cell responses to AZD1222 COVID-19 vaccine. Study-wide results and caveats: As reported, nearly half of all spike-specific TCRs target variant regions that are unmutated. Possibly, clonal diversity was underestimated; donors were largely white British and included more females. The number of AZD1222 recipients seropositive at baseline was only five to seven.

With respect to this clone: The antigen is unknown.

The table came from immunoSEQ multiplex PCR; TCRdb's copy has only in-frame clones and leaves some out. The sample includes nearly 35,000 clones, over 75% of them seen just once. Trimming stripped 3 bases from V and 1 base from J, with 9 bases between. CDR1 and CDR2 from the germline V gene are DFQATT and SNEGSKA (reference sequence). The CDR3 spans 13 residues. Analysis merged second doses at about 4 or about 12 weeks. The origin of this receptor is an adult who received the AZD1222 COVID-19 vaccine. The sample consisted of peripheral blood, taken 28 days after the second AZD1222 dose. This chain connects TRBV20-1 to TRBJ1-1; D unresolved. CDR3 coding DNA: TGCAGTGCTAGTGGTGACGGGAACACTGAAGCTTTCTTT. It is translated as CSASGDGNTEAFF.